The TCR beta chain under discussion was sequenced for a study of shared clonotypes between healthy human individuals. Study summary: Three CD4 naive, three CD4 memory, two CD8 naive and one CD8 memory plate were used per donor.

Source study methods: For the immunoSEQ data, sequences were junction-only without quality scores, so filtering differed. This table comes from immunoSEQ multiplex PCR, and its TCRdb copy is limited to in-frame clones, with some not included. V, J and clone size are those of that table, while D and trimming were read from the DNA. The sample lists 2 million to 2.5 million clones, more than 80% seen once, with 0.35% to 0.5% in the top ten. This CDR3 comprises 12 residues. CDR1 SNHLY and CDR2 FYNNEI come from the germline V gene. Deletions cut 7 bases from V and 5 bases from J, with 11 bases between. The sample comprised naive CD4+ T cells from PBMCs. Subset defined: CD45RA+ positively selected. The chain links TRBV2 to TRBJ1-1; D not resolved. The source of this sequence is a man between 18 and 29 years old in good health. Some clones in this sample may be carry-over from other donors' samples. CDR3 nucleotides: TGTGCCAGCACTCGAGAAAGGACTGAAGCTTTCTTT. Its translation is CASTRERTEAFF.